The 31 T cell receptor beta chains given below trace back to one sample, sequenced in a study of blood T cell repertoires in COVID-19. The assay was immunoSEQ multiplex PCR, and TCRdb's table has in-frame clones only and misses some. In the table there are almost 200,000 clones, roughly nine tenths of which are singletons. Source material: peripheral blood. The origin of the receptors is a woman between 65 and 79 years old with acute or convalescent COVID-19.

V usage is TRBV2 and J usage is TRBJ1-2; maybe TRBD1 (6 bases). Trimming stripped 6 bases from V and 2 bases from J, with 13 bases between. In germline, CDR1 is SNHLY, CDR2 FYNNEI. The CDR3 spans 14 residues. For the CDR3, the DNA is TGTGCCAGCAGGTATGGACAGAGAAACTATGGCTACACCTTC. This codes for CASRYGQRNYGYTF.

This chain connects TRBV18 to TRBJ2-7, with D maybe TRBD1 (6 bases). CDR1 and CDR2 (germline): KGHSH, LQKENI. Trimming cost V 3 bases and J 2 bases, with 11 bases left between them. The CDR3 spans 14 residues. CDR3 DNA sequence: TGTGCCAGCTCACCCGGGACAATGACCTACGAGCAGTACTTC. Encoded protein: CASSPGTMTYEQYF.

This chain links TRBV9 with TRBJ2-7, with 9 bases lining up with TRBD1. This CDR3 is 14 amino acids long. Trimming at V came to 4 bases and at J to 3 bases, leaving 5 bases not matched to a gene. Per germline, CDR1 SGDLS and CDR2 YYNGEE. The CDR3, as DNA: TGTGCCAGCAGCCCATTGACAGGGGGCTACGAGCAGTACTTC. Its translation: CASSPLTGGYEQYF.

This chain connects TRBV5-1 to TRBJ1-1; tentative D call: TRBD1 (6 bases). CDR3 length equals 19 residues. CDR1 and CDR2 (germline): SGHRS, YFSETQ. Trimming took 0 bases from V and 1 from J, leaving 22 bases between them. DNA for the CDR3: TGCGCCAGCAGCTTGGCCCCCAACGGGGGGCCAAGAAGGAACACTGAAGCTTTCTTT. It encodes CASSLAPNGGPRRNTEAFF. Full variable domain (rest looked up from reference TRBV5-1 and TRBJ1-1): KAGVTQTPRYLIKTRGQQVTLSCSPISGHRSVSWYQQTPGQGLQFLFEYFSETQRNKGNFPGRFSGRQFSNSRSEMNVSTLELGDSALYLCASSLAPNGGPRRNTEAFFGQGTRLTVV.

The chain uses TRBV5-6 and TRBJ2-4, with 10 bases lining up with TRBD1. The V and J ends lost 4 bases and 3 bases, in that order; junction bases with no gene match: 13. CDR1 SGHDT and CDR2 YYEEEE come from the germline V gene. The CDR3 is 18 residues long. CDR3: CASSPAYHGTGVKNIQYF. CDR3 nucleotides: TGTGCCAGCAGCCCGGCTTACCATGGGACAGGGGTCAAAAACATTCAGTACTTC.

This chain links TRBV12-3 or TRBV12-4 with TRBJ1-6, with D uncertain. Trimming stripped 6 bases from V and 11 bases from J, with 14 bases between. The CDR3 runs to 13 residues. The CDR3, as DNA: TGTGCCAGCAGATTGGTGTATCGGGCACCCCTCCACTTT. Amino acid sequence: CASRLVYRAPLHF.

This clone appeared once. The chain links TRBV12-3 or TRBV12-4 to TRBJ2-2, with D maybe TRBD1 (6 bases). The germline V and J ends were trimmed by 6 bases and 3 bases, with 8 bases remaining between them. The CDR3 sequence is 13 residues long. The CDR3 protein is CASRDRYTGELFF. CDR3 DNA sequence: TGTGCCAGCAGGGACAGATACACCGGGGAGCTGTTTTTT.

V and J are TRBV5-1 and TRBJ2-1, with TRBD2 identical over 11 bases. The CDR3 totals 18 residues. Germline loops: CDR1 SGHRS, CDR2 YFSETQ. With V trimmed by 2 bases and J by 11 bases, 18 bases remained unmatched. CDR3 DNA: TGCGCCAGCAGCTTCGGGGCTAGCGGGAGGCCCTTGATTGAAAAGCAGTTCTTC. Protein: CASSFGASGRPLIEKQFF. Full variable domain (outside the CDR3, taken from reference TRBV5-1 and TRBJ2-1): KAGVTQTPRYLIKTRGQQVTLSCSPISGHRSVSWYQQTPGQGLQFLFEYFSETQRNKGNFPGRFSGRQFSNSRSEMNVSTLELGDSALYLCASSFGASGRPLIEKQFFGPGTRLTVL.

The rearrangement links TRBV28 to TRBJ1-1, with unresolved D. Per the germline V gene, CDR1 is MDHEN and CDR2 is SYDVKM. The CDR3 extends over 15 amino acids. V lost 6 bases and J 3 bases, leaving 17 bases between the germline ends. CDR3 nucleotides: TGTGCCAGCAGGCTCCCCGGGAGCCGGGACACTGAAGCTTTCTTT. It is translated as CASRLPGSRDTEAFF.

The rearrangement uses TRBV5-4 and TRBJ1-1; D may be TRBD1 (5 bases). This CDR3 contains 15 residues. The germline V and J ends were trimmed by 0 bases and 3 bases, with 12 bases remaining between them. Germline CDR1 SGHNT, CDR2 YYREEE (reference sequence). The CDR3 loop is CASSLAPEGYTEAFF. The CDR3 bases are TGTGCCAGCAGCTTGGCCCCGGAGGGGTACACTGAAGCTTTCTTT.

The V and J genes are TRBV18 and TRBJ1-4; D ambiguous. The ends were cut back, 2 bases at V and 4 bases at J, with 14 bases in the middle. CDR1 KGHSH and CDR2 LQKENI come from the germline V gene. The CDR3 loop spans 16 amino acids. CDR3 sequence (DNA): TGTGCCAGCTCACCAACTCGGTACTCCGGTAATGAAAAACTGTTTTTT. This codes for CASSPTRYSGNEKLFF.

This clone has only one observation. The chain employs TRBV19 and TRBJ2-7, with 7 bases fitting TRBD1. The V gene's germline CDR1 is LNHDA and CDR2 SQIVND (reference sequence). The CDR3 sequence is 15 residues long. The trim removed 3 bases at V and 3 bases at J, leaving 8 bases unmatched. The CDR3 nucleotides are TGTGCCAGTAGTATTTCTACAGGGGTTAACTACGAGCAGTACTTC. Protein: CASSISTGVNYEQYF.

The chain recombines TRBV5-1 with TRBJ1-1; TRBD1 matches 7 bases. This CDR3 has 16 residues. Germline CDR1 is SGHRS and CDR2 is YFSETQ. V lost 4 bases to trimming and J lost 0 bases; unmatched junction nucleotides: 9. The chain's CDR3 is CASSETGTAMNTEAFF. For the CDR3, the DNA is TGCGCCAGCAGCGAAACCGGGACAGCTATGAACACTGAAGCTTTCTTT.

The genes are TRBV28 and TRBJ1-1; 10 nucleotides agree with TRBD1. CDR3 length: 16 residues. Germline V gene sequence: CDR1 MDHEN, CDR2 SYDVKM. The J segment lost 0 bases and the V segment lost 6 bases, leaving 7 bases of the junction unmatched. The chain's CDR3 is CASSSPGQGLNTEAFF. CDR3 sequence (DNA): TGTGCCAGCAGCTCACCGGGACAGGGGTTGAACACTGAAGCTTTCTTT. Based on the CDR3 plus reference TRBV28 and TRBJ1-1, the full variable domain is DVKVTQSSRYLVKRTGEKVFLECVQDMDHENMFWYRQDPGLGLRLIYFSYDVKMKEKGDIPEGYSVSREKKERFSLILESASTNQTSMYLCASSSPGQGLNTEAFFGQGTRLTVV.

This chain links TRBV12-3 or TRBV12-4 with TRBJ1-1; weak D call: TRBD1 (6 bases). V lost 6 bases and J lost 5, with 10 bases in between. The CDR3 runs to 12 residues. The CDR3 DNA reads TGTGCCAGCAGCTCACAGGGTACTGAAGCTTTCTTT. Translation: CASSSQGTEAFF.

This clone showed up just once. The V call is TRBV27, the J call TRBJ2-7, with TRBD2 as a possible D gene (6 bases). Trimming pared 6 bases from V and 3 bases from J, leaving 9 bases between. Germline V gene data show CDR1 as MNHEY and CDR2 as SMNVEV (reference sequence). This CDR3 is built from 12 residues. CDR3 nucleotides: TGTGCCAGCAGGGACTATCACTACGAGCAGTACTTC. It translates to CASRDYHYEQYF.

The J gene is TRBJ2-1, the V gene TRBV6-5; maybe TRBD1 (5 bases). The CDR3 spans 14 residues. The ends were cut back, 4 bases at V and 7 bases at J, with 14 bases in the middle. Germline V gene data show CDR1 as MNHEY and CDR2 as SVGAGI. CDR3 bases: TGTGCCAGCAGTTCTCCCGGTGGGGCGAATGAGCAGTTCTTC. It codes for CASSSPGGANEQFF.

The CDR3 loop reads CASSMGLAGGPYNEQFF. DNA for the CDR3: TGTGCCAGCAGCATGGGACTAGCGGGAGGGCCTTACAATGAGCAGTTCTTC. The gene calls are TRBV11-2 and TRBJ2-1; TRBD2 matches at 16 bases. Losses at the gene ends were 5 bases for V and 4 bases for J; bases not matched to a gene: 5. This CDR3 region has 17 residues. The V gene's germline CDR1 is SGHAT and CDR2 FQNNGV.

The chain uses TRBV6-5 and TRBJ2-2; possibly TRBD2 for D (5 bases). Germline CDR1 MNHEY, CDR2 SVGAGI. CDR3 length equals 14 residues. Trimming removed 10 bases at V and 5 bases at J, with 17 bases between. CDR3 protein: CATKITGLTGELFF. The CDR3 coding sequence is TGTGCCACTAAGATCACGGGGTTGACCGGGGAGCTGTTTTTT.

CDR3 bases: TGTGCCAGCAGTCCCCGACAGTTACCTAACAATGAGCAGTTCTTC. Translating it yields CASSPRQLPNNEQFF. This chain uses TRBV6-5 with TRBJ2-1; possibly TRBD1 for D (5 bases). V was clipped by 5 bases and J by 5 bases, with 16 bases between them. From germline, CDR1 is MNHEY and CDR2 SVGAGI. The CDR3 is 15 residues long.

The gene calls are TRBV6-5 and TRBJ1-3; unclear D gene. Trimming took off 5 bases at V and 11 bases at J, with 16 bases between the two ends. The CDR3 runs 13 residues. Looked up from germline, CDR1 is MNHEY and CDR2 is SVGAGI. The CDR3 here is CASSPTDPRPIYF. The DNA for the CDR3 is TGTGCCAGCAGTCCAACAGACCCCAGGCCCATATATTTT.

The CDR3 coding sequence is TGTGCCAGCAGCTTAGATCGCGGGAGCCTTGGGGCCAACGTCCTGACTTTC. Its protein is CASSLDRGSLGANVLTF. V and J are TRBV11-3 and TRBJ2-6; 7 nucleotides match TRBD2. V shed 0 bases, J shed 3 bases, and the junction held 5 bases outside the gene matches. The CDR3 sequence is 17 residues long. The V gene's germline CDR1 is SGHNT and CDR2 YENEEA.

The genes are TRBV28 and TRBJ1-5; the D is unclear. The length of the CDR3 is 13 residues. The V end was cut by 8 bases, the J end by 0 bases, with 8 bases between. Looked up from germline, CDR1 is MDHEN and CDR2 is SYDVKM. CDR3 in DNA: TGTGCCAGCCATTACAATAGCAATCAGCCCCAGCATTTT. Protein sequence: CASHYNSNQPQHF.

This rearrangement joins TRBV11-2 to TRBJ2-2; 13 nucleotides align to TRBD2. Losses at the gene ends were 5 bases for V and 6 bases for J; bases not matched to a gene: 12. Germline V gene lookup returns CDR1 SGHAT and CDR2 FQNNGV. The CDR3 contains 18 residues. CDR3 coding DNA: TGTGCCAGCAGCCCGGGACTAGCGGGGCGTCTAAGGTCCGGGGAGCTGTTTTTT. This sequence encodes CASSPGLAGRLRSGELFF.

The gene calls are TRBV19 and TRBJ2-7, with TRBD1 identical over 9 bases. The CDR3 has 14 amino acids. CDR1 LNHDA and CDR2 SQIVND come from the germline V gene (reference sequence). V was pared by 5 bases and J by 2 bases, with 4 bases of the junction left unmatched. In DNA, the CDR3 is TGTGCCAGTAGTCCTAACAGGGGGCCCTACGAGCAGTACTTC. As protein: CASSPNRGPYEQYF.

The chain recombines TRBV6-5 with TRBJ2-7, with a tentative D call TRBD2 (6 bases). Deletions cut 6 bases from V and 3 bases from J, with 18 bases between. The CDR3 runs 15 residues. CDR1 is MNHEY and CDR2 is SVGAGI in the germline V gene. CDR3 amino acids: CASRRPTGLFYEQYF. CDR3 sequence (DNA): TGTGCCAGCAGACGGCCCACGGGACTGTTCTACGAGCAGTACTTC.

This chain uses TRBV4-1 with TRBJ1-2; 10 bases fit TRBD1. V lost 4 bases to trimming and J lost 3 bases; unmatched junction nucleotides: 5. Germline V gene lookup returns CDR1 MGHRA and CDR2 YSYEKL. The CDR3 has 15 residues. CDR3: CASSPWTGGDYGYTF. The CDR3 coding sequence is TGCGCCAGCAGCCCGTGGACAGGGGGGGACTATGGCTACACCTTC.

This clone showed up just once. The V gene is TRBV18, the J gene TRBJ1-4, with D hard to call. CDR3 size: 14 residues. Per the germline V gene, CDR1 is KGHSH and CDR2 is LQKENI. Trimming removed 1 base at V and 5 bases at J, with 8 bases between. The CDR3 sequence is CASSPLRGNEKLFF. DNA of the CDR3: TGTGCCAGCTCACCACTTCGCGGAAATGAAAAACTGTTTTTT.

A remark on this clone: This sample includes further DNA sequences coding for the same CDR3. The chain uses TRBV29-1 and TRBJ1-2; 10 positions match TRBD1. The germline V gene has CDR1 SQVTM and CDR2 ANQGSEA. The V and J ends lost 6 bases and 2 bases, in that order; junction bases with no gene match: 6. This CDR3 spans 14 amino acids. CDR3 DNA sequence: TGCAGCGTGACCGGACAGGGGGACAACTATGGCTACACCTTC. Its translation is CSVTGQGDNYGYTF.

CDR3: CASKREGTNYGYTF. CDR3 nucleotide sequence: TGTGCCAGTAAGCGGGAGGGGACTAACTATGGCTACACCTTC. V usage is TRBV7-2 and J usage is TRBJ1-2, with a tentative D call TRBD1 (5 bases). This CDR3 has 14 residues. Trimming pared 9 bases from V and 0 bases from J, leaving 14 bases between. In germline, CDR1 is SGHTA, CDR2 FQGNSA.

The rearrangement uses TRBV5-6 and TRBJ1-1, with TRBD1 as a possible D gene (5 bases). Germline CDR1 is SGHDT and CDR2 is YYEEEE. The V end was cut by 4 bases, the J end by 4 bases, with 11 bases between. The CDR3 extends over 13 amino acids. DNA for the CDR3: TGTGCCAGCAGCCGTCGACAGTTCACTGAAGCTTTCTTT. Translating gives CASSRRQFTEAFF.